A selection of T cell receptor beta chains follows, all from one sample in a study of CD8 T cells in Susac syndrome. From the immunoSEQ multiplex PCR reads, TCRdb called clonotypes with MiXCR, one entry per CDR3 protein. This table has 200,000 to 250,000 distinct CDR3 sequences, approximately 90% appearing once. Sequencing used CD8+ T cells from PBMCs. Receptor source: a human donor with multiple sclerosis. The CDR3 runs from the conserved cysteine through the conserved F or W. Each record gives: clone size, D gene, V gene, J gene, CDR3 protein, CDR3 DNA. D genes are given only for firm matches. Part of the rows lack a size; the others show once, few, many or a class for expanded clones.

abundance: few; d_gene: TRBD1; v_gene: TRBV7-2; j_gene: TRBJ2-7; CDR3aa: CASSRTGPEQYF; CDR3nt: TGTGCCAGCAGCCGGACAGGGCCCGAGCAGTACTTC
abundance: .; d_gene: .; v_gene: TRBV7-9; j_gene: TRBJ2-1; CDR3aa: CASSPNRQASSYNEQFF; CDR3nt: TGTGCCAGCAGCCCGAATCGACAGGCTAGCTCCTACAATGAGCAGTTCTTC
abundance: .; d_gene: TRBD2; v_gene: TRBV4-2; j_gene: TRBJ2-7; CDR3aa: CASSPQAGAADEQYF; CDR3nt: TGTGCCAGCAGCCCCCAAGCGGGAGCCGCCGACGAGCAGTACTTC
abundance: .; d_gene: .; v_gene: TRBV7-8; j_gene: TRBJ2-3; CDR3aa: CASSLGAGPTDTQYF; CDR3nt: TGTGCCAGCAGCCTAGGGGCAGGGCCCACAGATACGCAGTATTTT
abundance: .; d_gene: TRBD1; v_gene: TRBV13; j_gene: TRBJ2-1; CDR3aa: CASSLLDRGVYNEQFF; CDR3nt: TGTGCCAGCAGCTTACTTGACAGGGGGGTTTACAATGAGCAGTTCTTC
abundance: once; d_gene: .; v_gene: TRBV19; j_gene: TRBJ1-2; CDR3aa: CASSIEAGYGYTF; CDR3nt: TGTGCCAGTAGTATAGAAGCAGGCTATGGCTACACCTTC
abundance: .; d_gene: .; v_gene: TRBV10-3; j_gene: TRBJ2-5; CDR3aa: CAISEGRQETQYF; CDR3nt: TGTGCCATCAGTGAGGGCAGGCAAGAGACCCAGTACTTC
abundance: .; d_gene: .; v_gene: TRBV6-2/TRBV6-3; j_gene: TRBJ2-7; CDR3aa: CASSYSGGVYEQYF; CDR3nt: TGTGCCAGCAGTTACTCCGGGGGAGTCTACGAGCAGTACTTC
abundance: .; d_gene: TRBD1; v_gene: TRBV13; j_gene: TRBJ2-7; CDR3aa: CASSLGRLDRAYEQYF; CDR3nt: TGTGCCAGCAGCTTAGGCAGACTGGACAGGGCCTACGAGCAGTACTTC
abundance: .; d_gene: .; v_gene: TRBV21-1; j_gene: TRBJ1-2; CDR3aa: CASSKTSLCRQGWDNYGYTF; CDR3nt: TGTGCCAGCAGCAAAACTTCCCTATGCCGACAGGGTTGGGATAACTATGGCTACACCTTC
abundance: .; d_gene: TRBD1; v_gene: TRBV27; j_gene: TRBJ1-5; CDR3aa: CASSLEGQLNQPQHF; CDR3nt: TGTGCCAGCAGTTTAGAGGGACAGCTTAATCAGCCCCAGCATTTT
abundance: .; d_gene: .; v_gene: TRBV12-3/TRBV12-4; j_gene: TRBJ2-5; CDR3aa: CASSPGTPGETQYF; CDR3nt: TGTGCCAGCAGCCCGGGGACACCGGGAGAGACCCAGTACTTC
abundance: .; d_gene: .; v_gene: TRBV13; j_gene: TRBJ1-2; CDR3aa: CASNNDRGPRSMSSGYTF; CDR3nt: TGTGCCAGCAACAACGACCGAGGACCCCGAAGTATGTCGTCTGGCTACACCTTC
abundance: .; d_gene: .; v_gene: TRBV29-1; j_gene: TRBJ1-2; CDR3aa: CSVGKGTYGYTF; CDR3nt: TGCAGCGTGGGCAAGGGGACCTATGGCTACACCTTC
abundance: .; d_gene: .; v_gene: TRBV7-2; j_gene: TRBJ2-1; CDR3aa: CASSSMTGSRNEQFF; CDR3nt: TGTGCCAGCAGCTCCATGACGGGGTCCCGCAATGAGCAGTTCTTC
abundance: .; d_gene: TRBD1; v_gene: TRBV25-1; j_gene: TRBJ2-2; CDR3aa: CASAGTGNTGELFF; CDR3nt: TGTGCCAGCGCCGGGACAGGGAACACCGGGGAGCTGTTTTTT
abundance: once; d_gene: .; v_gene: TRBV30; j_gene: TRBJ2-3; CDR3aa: CAWNIGEAQYF; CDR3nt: TGTGCCTGGAACATAGGGGAGGCGCAGTATTTT
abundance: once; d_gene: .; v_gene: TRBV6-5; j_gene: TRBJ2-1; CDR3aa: CASSYGSPNEQFF; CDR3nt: TGTGCCAGCAGTTACGGGAGCCCGAATGAGCAGTTCTTC
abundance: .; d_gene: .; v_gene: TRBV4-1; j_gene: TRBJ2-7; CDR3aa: CASSHEAGTQSSYEQYF; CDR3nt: TGCGCCAGCAGCCATGAAGCCGGGACACAGAGCTCCTACGAGCAGTACTTC
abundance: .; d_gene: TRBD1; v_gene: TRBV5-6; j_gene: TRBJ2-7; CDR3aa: CASSMGQGRQYF; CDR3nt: TGTGCCAGCAGCATGGGACAGGGCAGGCAGTACTTC